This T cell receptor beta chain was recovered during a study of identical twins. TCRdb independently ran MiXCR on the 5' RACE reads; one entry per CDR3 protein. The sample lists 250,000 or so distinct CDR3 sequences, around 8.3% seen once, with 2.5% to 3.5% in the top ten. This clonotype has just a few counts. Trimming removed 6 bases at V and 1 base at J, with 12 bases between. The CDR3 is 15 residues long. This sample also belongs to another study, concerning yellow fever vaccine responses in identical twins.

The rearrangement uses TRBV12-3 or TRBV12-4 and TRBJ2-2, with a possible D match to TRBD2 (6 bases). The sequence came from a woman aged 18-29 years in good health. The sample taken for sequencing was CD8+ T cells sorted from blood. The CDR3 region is CASRPGGLNTGELFF. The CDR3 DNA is TGTGCCAGCAGACCCGGAGGGCTGAACACCGGGGAGCTGTTTTTT.